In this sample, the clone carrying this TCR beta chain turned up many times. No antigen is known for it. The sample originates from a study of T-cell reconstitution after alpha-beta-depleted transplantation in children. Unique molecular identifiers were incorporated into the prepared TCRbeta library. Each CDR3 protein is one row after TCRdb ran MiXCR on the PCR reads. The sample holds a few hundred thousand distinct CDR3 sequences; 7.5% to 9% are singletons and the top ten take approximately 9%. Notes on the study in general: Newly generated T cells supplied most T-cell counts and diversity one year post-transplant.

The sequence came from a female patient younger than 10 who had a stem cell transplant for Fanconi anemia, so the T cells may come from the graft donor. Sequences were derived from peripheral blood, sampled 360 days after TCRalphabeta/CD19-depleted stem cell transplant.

Written as DNA, the CDR3 is TGTGCCAGCAGTTACGCCGGGGCTGGTAATGAAAAACTGTTTTTT. Protein sequence: CASSYAGAGNEKLFF. This chain connects TRBV6-5 to TRBJ1-4; D is possibly TRBD1 (5 bases). Trimming took off 2 bases at V and 4 bases at J, with 11 bases between the two ends. This CDR3 comprises 15 residues. Germline CDR1 MNHEY, CDR2 SVGAGI.